Detailed here is one T cell receptor (beta chain). This clone turned up a few times. The antigen it binds to is not known. Qualities for individual bases were not recorded, and no much larger clone is one base off. Explained via the paper, the time point label denotes: baseline before first vaccination. Vaccinee samples came from UK trials COV001 and COV002, including a single-blind randomized controlled phase 2/3 trial of AZD1222 (ChAdOx1 nCoV-19) in healthy adults. For TCRbeta chain sequencing, PBMC samples were collected from trial participants at day 0 and at day 28 after the second dose. The CDR3 spans 13 residues, from the cysteine through the phenylalanine. Only the CDR3 DNA is retained, 39 bases long and in frame from the first base. The germline V gene specifies SNHLY as CDR1 and FYNNEI as CDR2. V and J lose 7 bases and 5 bases, and a span of 11 bases separates them. The sample originates from a study of T cell responses to AZD1222 COVID-19 vaccine (dated by TCRdb to about 2021). Notes on the research overall: AZD1222 recipients given second doses at about 4 weeks or at about 12 weeks were pooled, since spike-specific TCR depth and breadth were not found to differ between the two schedules. A total of about 240 trial participants underwent TCR sequencing, of whom nearly 210 received two doses of AZD1222 and some 26 received two doses of the MenACWY control vaccine. Trial participants were enrolled into age subgroups of 18-55, 56-69 and 70-plus years, which contained around 140, 26 and 57 TCR-sequenced participants, respectively.

The study at large found these results: The 56-69-year group was small, and its depth increase did not reach significance, likely because of low power. Reportedly, close to half of the unique spike-specific TCRs recognized epitopes lying outside the regions that are mutated in the B.1.351 and B.1.1.7 variants. The whole spike protein was spanned by vaccine-associated CD4 TCRs, and dominant responses were seen in regions 160-218 and 743-854. Conclusions about previously exposed vaccinees are limited because only a handful of AZD1222 recipients were SARS-CoV-2 seropositive at baseline. No day 14 peak-response samples were available, so repertoires were characterized only after the peak T cell response. After two AZD1222 doses, both the breadth and the depth of spike-specific TCRs were significantly higher than at day 0 and than in MenACWY recipients. Most participants were white British and females outnumbered males, and the authors suggested that clonal diversity may have been underestimated.

The CDR3 regions of human TCRbeta chains were analyzed by immunosequencing. As for the original processing: Repertoire TCRs were checked for matches against a reference library of SARS-CoV-2-specific TCRs that had been generated using the MIRA antigen-specificity platform. Breadth was defined as the fraction of unique TCRs that were SARS-CoV-2-associated. Depth was defined as the fraction of total T cells that were SARS-CoV-2-associated. Using the MIRA data, each spike-specific TCR was mapped to the spike region that the TCR reacts to and placed in a CD4 or CD8 class. Log10-transformed breadth and depth values were compared by one-way ANOVA with Sidak's multiple comparisons tests. Sourced from immuneACCESS, this table was stored by TCRdb with only in-frame sequences that have V and J called. A share of the clones is absent; for the studies checked, an unresolved V gene accounts for under half, and the remainder has no known explanation. D and trimming come from the DNA, and the V and J calls and clone size come from that table. This sample lists a few hundred thousand clones; approximately 93% were detected once. The ten most abundant clones make up less than 0.6% of the sample.

The sequence derives from an adult in good health. The source was peripheral blood, collected on day 0 of AZD1222 vaccination. The receptor chain draws on TRBV2 and TRBJ2-2; the D gene remains uncertain. The sequenced DNA is TGTGCCAGCACAGGACGCCTGACCGGGGAGCTGTTTTTT. Its translation is CASTGRLTGELFF.